Listed here is a single TCR beta chain. As handled by the study authors: Using reference gene primer amplification, nucleated cell counts were estimated. Only in-frame clones appear in the TCRdb table, and some are missing; sequencing was by immunoSEQ multiplex PCR. D and trimming come from the DNA, and the V and J calls and clone size come from that table. Among nearly 200,000 clones, 70% to 90% were seen once, and the ten largest hold less than 6.5%. These data originate in a study of blood T cell repertoires in COVID-19. Study-level information: Sites in the United States, Italy and Spain provided acute and convalescent COVID-19 samples. Nucleic acid was either cDNA or gDNA, and it came from T cells, B-cell-depleted T cells, or PBMCs.

CDR3 length: 15 amino acids. Trimming left V 3 bases short and J 5 bases short, with 17 bases between. Germline lookup yields CDR1 SGDLS and CDR2 YYNGEE. Material: peripheral blood. The rearrangement links TRBV9 to TRBJ2-5, with a weak D call TRBD1 (5 bases). The sequence was collected from a woman in her 70s with active or convalescent COVID-19. In DNA form, the CDR3 reads TGTGCCAGCAGCGCCCTTCAGGGTCCCTGGGAGACCCAGTACTTC. Encoded protein: CASSALQGPWETQYF.